Listed below are T cell receptor beta chains from one sample, sequenced in a study of cytomegalovirus exposure and HLA in healthy donors. Sequencing used immunoSEQ multiplex PCR; TCRdb keeps in-frame clones, though not all of them. The repertoire holds under 200,000 clones, more than 65% seen once, with around 6.6% in the top ten. The sample comprised PBMCs. These receptors were obtained from a man aged 50 or older in good health and CMV-seropositive. CDR3s include the opening cysteine and the closing phenylalanine or tryptophan. D genes are given only for firm matches. Clone size is shown for a subset of rows, as once, few, many or a class of expanded clone.

abundance: .; v_gene: TRBV15; j_gene: TRBJ2-2; d_gene: .; CDR3nt: TGTGCCACCAGCAGAGTTCGAGGGAACACCGGGGAGCTGTTTTTT; CDR3aa: CATSRVRGNTGELFF
abundance: .; v_gene: TRBV5-8; j_gene: TRBJ1-5; d_gene: .; CDR3nt: TGTGCCAGCAGCTTGGCCGGGGCCCAGCATTTT; CDR3aa: CASSLAGAQHF
abundance: .; v_gene: TRBV19; j_gene: TRBJ1-5; d_gene: .; CDR3nt: TGTGCCAGTACAACTCGGAGGGGCATCGGGCCCCAGCATTTT; CDR3aa: CASTTRRGIGPQHF
abundance: .; v_gene: TRBV29-1; j_gene: TRBJ2-3; d_gene: .; CDR3nt: TGCAGCGTTAAAGGGGGGGGCACAGATACGCAGTATTTT; CDR3aa: CSVKGGGTDTQYF
abundance: .; v_gene: TRBV2; j_gene: TRBJ2-2; d_gene: TRBD1; CDR3nt: TGTGCCAGCAGTGGACAGGGCATCACCGGGGAGCTGTTTTTT; CDR3aa: CASSGQGITGELFF
abundance: .; v_gene: TRBV6-1; j_gene: TRBJ1-2; d_gene: .; CDR3nt: TGTGCCAGCACCTCCCCGGGTCCTGGCTACACCTTC; CDR3aa: CASTSPGPGYTF
abundance: few; v_gene: TRBV11-2; j_gene: TRBJ2-5; d_gene: .; CDR3nt: TGTGCCAGCAGCTTACGGGAAACCCAGTACTTC; CDR3aa: CASSLRETQYF
abundance: .; v_gene: TRBV7-9; j_gene: TRBJ2-1; d_gene: TRBD2; CDR3nt: TGTGCCAGCAGCTTAAACGCTGGGGTGGGACTAAAAAATGAGCAGTTCTTC; CDR3aa: CASSLNAGVGLKNEQFF
abundance: .; v_gene: TRBV6-1; j_gene: TRBJ1-1; d_gene: .; CDR3nt: TGTGCCAGCAGTGAAGCAAGGGGTCCCGGCACTGAAGCTTTCTTT; CDR3aa: CASSEARGPGTEAFF
abundance: .; v_gene: TRBV6-4; j_gene: TRBJ1-4; d_gene: .; CDR3nt: TGTGCCAGCAGTCCCGGCCTTGGGACTACTAATGAAAAACTGTTTTTT; CDR3aa: CASSPGLGTTNEKLFF
abundance: .; v_gene: TRBV7-3; j_gene: TRBJ1-2; d_gene: .; CDR3nt: TGTGCCAGCAGCTCCAACCCGACATATGGCTACACCTTC; CDR3aa: CASSSNPTYGYTF
abundance: .; v_gene: TRBV2; j_gene: TRBJ2-1; d_gene: .; CDR3nt: TGTGCCAGCAGTGAATGGGGCAGGGAGGCCCATCGTTACAATGAGCAGTTCTTC; CDR3aa: CASSEWGREAHRYNEQFF
abundance: .; v_gene: TRBV9; j_gene: TRBJ2-3; d_gene: TRBD1; CDR3nt: TGTGCCAGCAGCGTAGGGCCGGGGACAGGGCATCGTACGCAGTATTTT; CDR3aa: CASSVGPGTGHRTQYF
abundance: .; v_gene: TRBV11-2; j_gene: TRBJ2-3; d_gene: TRBD2; CDR3nt: TGTGCCAGCAGCCCCGGGATTAGCGGGATCCCTACCACAGATACGCAGTATTTT; CDR3aa: CASSPGISGIPTTDTQYF
abundance: .; v_gene: TRBV21-1; j_gene: TRBJ2-1; d_gene: .; CDR3nt: TGTGCCAGCAGAGGAGGCCCCTACAATGAGCAGTTCTTC; CDR3aa: CASRGGPYNEQFF
abundance: .; v_gene: TRBV6-1; j_gene: TRBJ2-1; d_gene: TRBD2; CDR3nt: TGTGCCAGCAGTGGTACTAGCGGGAGGTTGAGTGAGCAGTTCTTC; CDR3aa: CASSGTSGRLSEQFF
abundance: .; v_gene: TRBV5-1; j_gene: TRBJ2-3; d_gene: .; CDR3nt: TGCGCCAGCAGCTTGGTGGTAGATTCGGATACGCAGTATTTT; CDR3aa: CASSLVVDSDTQYF
abundance: .; v_gene: TRBV10-3; j_gene: TRBJ2-7; d_gene: .; CDR3nt: TGTGCCATCAGTGGGGCCGGGGGTCTAGACGAGCAGTACTTC; CDR3aa: CAISGAGGLDEQYF
abundance: .; v_gene: TRBV5-1; j_gene: TRBJ1-1; d_gene: .; CDR3nt: TGCGCCAGCAGCTTGGATCAGGGGAACACTGAAGCTTTCTTT; CDR3aa: CASSLDQGNTEAFF
abundance: once; v_gene: TRBV29-1; j_gene: TRBJ2-2; d_gene: TRBD2; CDR3nt: TGCAGCGCCCGCGGGGGAGAGGACACCGGGGAGCTGTTTTTT; CDR3aa: CSARGGEDTGELFF
abundance: .; v_gene: TRBV5-1; j_gene: TRBJ1-4; d_gene: TRBD1; CDR3nt: TGCGCCAGCAGCTTGGCCGGGACAGGGGATTCTGGTGAAAAACTGTTTTTT; CDR3aa: CASSLAGTGDSGEKLFF
abundance: once; v_gene: TRBV7-3; j_gene: TRBJ2-3; d_gene: TRBD2; CDR3nt: TGTGCCAGCAGCTTAACGGGGGGGGTCTCAGATACGCAGTATTTT; CDR3aa: CASSLTGGVSDTQYF
abundance: .; v_gene: TRBV5-6; j_gene: TRBJ1-6; d_gene: .; CDR3nt: TGTGCCAGCAGCCAGGACAATACACCCCTCCACTTT; CDR3aa: CASSQDNTPLHF
abundance: .; v_gene: TRBV29-1; j_gene: TRBJ1-1; d_gene: TRBD1; CDR3nt: TGCAGCGTTGGACAGGGGAACACTGAAGCTTTCTTT; CDR3aa: CSVGQGNTEAFF
abundance: few; v_gene: TRBV7-3; j_gene: TRBJ1-1; d_gene: .; CDR3nt: TGTGCCAGCAGGGGGGGGGCGGACACTGAAGCTTTCTTT; CDR3aa: CASRGGADTEAFF
abundance: few; v_gene: TRBV10-1; j_gene: TRBJ2-7; d_gene: .; CDR3nt: TGCGCCAGCAGTGAGTCTGTGGGGGGGCCCTACGAGCAGTACTTC; CDR3aa: CASSESVGGPYEQYF
abundance: .; v_gene: TRBV9; j_gene: TRBJ2-1; d_gene: TRBD2; CDR3nt: TGTGCCAGCAGCGTAGGGACTAGCGTATACAATGAGCAGTTCTTC; CDR3aa: CASSVGTSVYNEQFF
abundance: .; v_gene: TRBV27; j_gene: TRBJ1-5; d_gene: .; CDR3nt: TGTGCCAGCAGTTTGGCCCAATCGCAGCCCCAGCATTTT; CDR3aa: CASSLAQSQPQHF
abundance: .; v_gene: TRBV7-6; j_gene: TRBJ2-5; d_gene: .; CDR3nt: TGTGCCAGCGATAGGCTACAGGGCGGGACCCAGTACTTC; CDR3aa: CASDRLQGGTQYF
abundance: .; v_gene: TRBV5-1; j_gene: TRBJ2-5; d_gene: TRBD2; CDR3nt: TGCGCCAGCGGACAATCGGTGGGAGGGGTCGGCGCGGCTCAAGAGACCCAGTACTTC; CDR3aa: CASGQSVGGVGAAQETQYF
abundance: .; v_gene: TRBV25-1; j_gene: TRBJ2-1; d_gene: .; CDR3nt: TGTGCCACTAGACGGGCAGGGGCTCACAATGAGCAGTTCTTC; CDR3aa: CATRRAGAHNEQFF
abundance: .; v_gene: TRBV5-6; j_gene: TRBJ2-1; d_gene: TRBD2; CDR3nt: TGTGCCAGCAGCTTGGTGCGGCGGGCAGCGGGGGGGCTTAATGAGCAGTTCTTC; CDR3aa: CASSLVRRAAGGLNEQFF
abundance: .; v_gene: TRBV9; j_gene: TRBJ2-6; d_gene: TRBD2; CDR3nt: TGTGCCAGCAGCGCTCTAGCGGCCGGGGCCAACGTCCTGACTTTC; CDR3aa: CASSALAAGANVLTF
abundance: .; v_gene: TRBV5-4; j_gene: TRBJ2-5; d_gene: TRBD1; CDR3nt: TGTGCCAGCAGCGTTCGACAGGGTGATTTGGAGACCCAGTACTTC; CDR3aa: CASSVRQGDLETQYF
abundance: few; v_gene: TRBV11-2; j_gene: TRBJ1-1; d_gene: TRBD1; CDR3nt: TGTGCCAGCAGCTTAGTCAGGGGGCGGCGGGGCACTGAAGCTTTCTTT; CDR3aa: CASSLVRGRRGTEAFF
abundance: .; v_gene: TRBV27; j_gene: TRBJ2-3; d_gene: TRBD2; CDR3nt: TGTGCCAGCGGGGTAGCGGGGGAGTTCACAGATACGCAGTATTTT; CDR3aa: CASGVAGEFTDTQYF
abundance: .; v_gene: TRBV5-1; j_gene: TRBJ2-5; d_gene: .; CDR3nt: TGCGCCAGCACCTACGGACAGATCCAAGAGACCCAGTACTTC; CDR3aa: CASTYGQIQETQYF
abundance: .; v_gene: TRBV13; j_gene: TRBJ2-1; d_gene: .; CDR3nt: TGTGCCAGCAGCCCCGGGGTGAGCTCCTACAATGAGCAGTTCTTC; CDR3aa: CASSPGVSSYNEQFF
abundance: .; v_gene: TRBV19; j_gene: TRBJ1-4; d_gene: TRBD1; CDR3nt: TGTGCCAGCAGGGACAGGGGCCAAACTAATGAAAAACTGTTTTTT; CDR3aa: CASRDRGQTNEKLFF
abundance: once; v_gene: TRBV19; j_gene: TRBJ1-4; d_gene: TRBD1; CDR3nt: TGTGCCAGTGAACCCGGGACAGGGAGCGTAACTAATGAAAAACTGTTTTTT; CDR3aa: CASEPGTGSVTNEKLFF
abundance: .; v_gene: TRBV2; j_gene: TRBJ2-5; d_gene: .; CDR3nt: TGTGCCAGCGGCAGGACAGGGAGCGGGAAGGAGACCCAGTACTTC; CDR3aa: CASGRTGSGKETQYF
abundance: .; v_gene: TRBV6-6; j_gene: TRBJ1-4; d_gene: .; CDR3nt: TGTGCCAGCAGTTACGGGGCCACTAATGAAAAACTGTTTTTT; CDR3aa: CASSYGATNEKLFF
abundance: .; v_gene: TRBV19; j_gene: TRBJ2-5; d_gene: .; CDR3nt: TGTGCCAGTAGTAAGACACCGCAAGAGACCCAGTACTTC; CDR3aa: CASSKTPQETQYF
abundance: .; v_gene: TRBV7-3; j_gene: TRBJ1-6; d_gene: .; CDR3nt: TGTGCCAGCAGCATCACCGGGGGGAATAATTCACCCCTCCACTTT; CDR3aa: CASSITGGNNSPLHF
abundance: few; v_gene: TRBV25-1; j_gene: TRBJ2-2; d_gene: TRBD2; CDR3nt: TGTGCCAGCAGTAAACTAGCGGGGGGTGCCGGGGAGCTGTTTTTT; CDR3aa: CASSKLAGGAGELFF
abundance: .; v_gene: TRBV7-7; j_gene: TRBJ2-2; d_gene: TRBD1; CDR3nt: TGTGCCAGCAGCCCCCGGACAGGGTCCACCGGGGAGCTGTTTTTT; CDR3aa: CASSPRTGSTGELFF
abundance: .; v_gene: TRBV15; j_gene: TRBJ2-3; d_gene: TRBD2; CDR3nt: TGTGCCACCAGCACCGGGACTAGCGGGAGAGGTGGACTAAGTACAGATACGCAGTATTTT; CDR3aa: CATSTGTSGRGGLSTDTQYF
abundance: once; v_gene: TRBV6-1; j_gene: TRBJ1-1; d_gene: .; CDR3nt: TGTGCCAGCAGTGATCCGGGGTTGACTGAAGCTTTCTTT; CDR3aa: CASSDPGLTEAFF
abundance: .; v_gene: TRBV7-2; j_gene: TRBJ2-5; d_gene: .; CDR3nt: TGTGCCAGCAGCTTAGTCAGGTCCTCCCAAGAGACCCAGTACTTC; CDR3aa: CASSLVRSSQETQYF
abundance: .; v_gene: TRBV6-1; j_gene: TRBJ1-1; d_gene: .; CDR3nt: TGTGCCAGCATCTCCGGGTTTCCGAAGAAAGCTTTCTTT; CDR3aa: CASISGFPKKAFF
abundance: .; v_gene: TRBV11-2; j_gene: TRBJ2-7; d_gene: .; CDR3nt: TGTGCCAGCAGCTTAGGCGGTGTTAGCTCCTACGAGCAGTACTTC; CDR3aa: CASSLGGVSSYEQYF
abundance: .; v_gene: TRBV5-6; j_gene: TRBJ1-2; d_gene: TRBD1; CDR3nt: TGTGCCAGCAGACCCGGGACAGTCTATGGCTACACCTTC; CDR3aa: CASRPGTVYGYTF
abundance: .; v_gene: TRBV5-1; j_gene: TRBJ1-1; d_gene: .; CDR3nt: TGCGCCAGCAGCTTGCTGGTAGGGGGGAACACTGAAGCTTTCTTT; CDR3aa: CASSLLVGGNTEAFF